This T cell receptor beta chain was observed in a study of a mutant IDH1 vaccine in newly diagnosed glioma. Study information: Vaccines began 4-6 weeks after radiotherapy alone, or with temozolomide cycles. Treated individuals were around 60% male and around 38% female, averaging roughly 44 years of age. General observations from the study: Pseudoprogression seemed unrelated to changes in top peripheral T cell clonotypes.

This sample's time point: week 5, during vaccination. With topical imiquimod, each dose of the vaccine consisted of 300 ug of mutant IDH1 20-mer peptide. Assay used: immunoSEQ multiplex PCR; TCRdb lists only in-frame clones, some missing. The table shows around 38,000 clones, with just under 85% occurring only once. This clone has more than one count but fewer than ten. Antigen specificity is unknown. V was clipped by 1 base and J by 7 bases, with 24 bases between them. Germline V gene data show CDR1 as SGHRS and CDR2 as YFSETQ. This CDR3 spans 18 amino acids. The material was PBMCs, obtained from a glioma patient whose treatment included an IDH1 peptide vaccine. The receptor was isolated from a young man with glioma. The chain links TRBV5-1 to TRBJ1-3; D gene ambiguous. Here the CDR3 DNA reads TGCGCCAGCAGCTTGTCACTTGGGCCAGTCGCGGCCTCTAACACCATATATTTT. Residues: CASSLSLGPVAASNTIYF.